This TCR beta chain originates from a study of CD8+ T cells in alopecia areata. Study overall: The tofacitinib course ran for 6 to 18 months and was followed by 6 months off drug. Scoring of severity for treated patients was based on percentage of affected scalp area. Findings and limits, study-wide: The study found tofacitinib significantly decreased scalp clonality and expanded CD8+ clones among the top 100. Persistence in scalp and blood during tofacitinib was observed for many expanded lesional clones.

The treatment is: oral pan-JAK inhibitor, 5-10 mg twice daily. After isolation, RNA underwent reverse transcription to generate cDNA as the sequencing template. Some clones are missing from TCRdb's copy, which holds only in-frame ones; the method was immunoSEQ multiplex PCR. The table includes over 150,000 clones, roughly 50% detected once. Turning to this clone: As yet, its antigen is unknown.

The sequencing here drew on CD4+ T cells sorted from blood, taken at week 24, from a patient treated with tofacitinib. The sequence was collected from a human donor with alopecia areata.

CDR3: CASSRLAANTGELFF. CDR3 in DNA: TGTGCCAGCAGCCGACTAGCCGCAAACACCGGGGAGCTGTTTTTT. The chain links TRBV11-1 to TRBJ2-2; TRBD2 matches 7 bases. Germline CDR1 SGHAT, CDR2 FQDESV (reference sequence). This CDR3 spans 15 amino acids. The trim removed 5 bases at V and 2 bases at J, leaving 5 bases unmatched. Drawing the rest from reference TRBV11-1 and TRBJ2-2, the complete variable domain is EAEVAQSPRYKITEKSQAVAFWCDPISGHATLYWYRQILGQGPELLVQFQDESVVDDSQLPKDRFSAERLKGVDSTLKIQPAELGDSAMYLCASSRLAANTGELFFGEGSRLTVL.